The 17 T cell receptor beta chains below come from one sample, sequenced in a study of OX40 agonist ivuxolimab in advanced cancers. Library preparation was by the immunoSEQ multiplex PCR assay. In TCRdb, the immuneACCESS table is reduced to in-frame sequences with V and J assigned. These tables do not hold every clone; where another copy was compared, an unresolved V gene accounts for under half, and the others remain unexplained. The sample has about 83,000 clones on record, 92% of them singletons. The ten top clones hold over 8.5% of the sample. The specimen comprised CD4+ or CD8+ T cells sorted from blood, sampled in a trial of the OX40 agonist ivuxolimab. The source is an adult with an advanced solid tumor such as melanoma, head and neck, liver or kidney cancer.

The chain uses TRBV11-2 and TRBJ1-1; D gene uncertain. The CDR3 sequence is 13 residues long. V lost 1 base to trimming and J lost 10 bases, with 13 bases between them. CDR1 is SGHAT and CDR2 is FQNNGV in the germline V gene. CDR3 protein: CASSLARVGGAFF. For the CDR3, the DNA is TGTGCCAGCAGCTTAGCTCGGGTGGGCGGAGCTTTCTTT.

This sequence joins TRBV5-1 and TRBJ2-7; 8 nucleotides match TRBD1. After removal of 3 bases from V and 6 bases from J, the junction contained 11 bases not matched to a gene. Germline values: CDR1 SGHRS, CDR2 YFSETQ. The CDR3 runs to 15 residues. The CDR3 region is CASSSTGGAWAEQYF. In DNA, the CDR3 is TGCGCCAGCAGCTCTACAGGGGGTGCCTGGGCCGAGCAGTACTTC.

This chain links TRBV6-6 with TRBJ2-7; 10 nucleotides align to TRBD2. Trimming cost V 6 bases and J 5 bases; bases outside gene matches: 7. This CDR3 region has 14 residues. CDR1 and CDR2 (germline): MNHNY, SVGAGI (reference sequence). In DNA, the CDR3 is TGTGCCAGCAGCCAAGCGGGGGGGTGGAACGAGCAGTACTTC. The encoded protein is CASSQAGGWNEQYF.

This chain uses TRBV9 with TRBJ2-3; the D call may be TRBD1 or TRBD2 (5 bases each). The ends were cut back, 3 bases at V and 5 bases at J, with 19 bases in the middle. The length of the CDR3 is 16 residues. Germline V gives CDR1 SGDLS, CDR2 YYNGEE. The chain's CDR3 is CASSDGTHLTGDTQYF. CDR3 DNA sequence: TGTGCCAGCAGCGACGGGACCCACCTAACGGGAGATACGCAGTATTTT. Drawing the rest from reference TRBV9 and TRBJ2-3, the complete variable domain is DSGVTQTPKHLITATGQRVTLRCSPRSGDLSVYWYQQSLDQGLQFLIQYYNGEERAKGNILERFSAQQFPDLHSELNLSSLELGDSALYFCASSDGTHLTGDTQYFGPGTRLTVL.

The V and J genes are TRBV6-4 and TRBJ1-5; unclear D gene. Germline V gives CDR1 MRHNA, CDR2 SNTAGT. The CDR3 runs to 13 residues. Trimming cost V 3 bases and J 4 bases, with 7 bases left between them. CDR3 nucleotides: TGTGCCAGCAGTGATGGTCCTAATCAGCCCCAGCATTTT. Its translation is CASSDGPNQPQHF.

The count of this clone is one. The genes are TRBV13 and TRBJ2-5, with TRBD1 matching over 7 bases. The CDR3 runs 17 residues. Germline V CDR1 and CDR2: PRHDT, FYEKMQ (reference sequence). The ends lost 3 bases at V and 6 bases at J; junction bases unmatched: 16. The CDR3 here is CASSLGASQGWVKTQYF. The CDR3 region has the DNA TGTGCCAGCAGCTTGGGTGCCTCACAGGGGTGGGTAAAGACCCAGTACTTC.

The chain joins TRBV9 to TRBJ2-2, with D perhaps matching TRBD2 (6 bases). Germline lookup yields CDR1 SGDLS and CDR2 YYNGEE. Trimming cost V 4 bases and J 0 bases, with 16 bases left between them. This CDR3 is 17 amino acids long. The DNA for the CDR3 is TGTGCCAGCAGCCTCCAAACTAGCTCTGCGAACACCGGGGAGCTGTTTTTT. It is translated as CASSLQTSSANTGELFF.

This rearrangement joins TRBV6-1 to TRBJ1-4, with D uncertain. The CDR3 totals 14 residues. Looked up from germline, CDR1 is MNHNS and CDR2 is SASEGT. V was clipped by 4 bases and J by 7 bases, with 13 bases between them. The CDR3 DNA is TGTGCCAGCAGTGCGGATCTTTCCCTTGAAAAACTGTTTTTT. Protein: CASSADLSLEKLFF.

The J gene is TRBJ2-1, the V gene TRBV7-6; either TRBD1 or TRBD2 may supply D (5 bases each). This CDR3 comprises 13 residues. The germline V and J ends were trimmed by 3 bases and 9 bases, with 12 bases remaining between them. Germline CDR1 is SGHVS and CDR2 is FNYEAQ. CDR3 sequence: CASSFRGPGEQFF. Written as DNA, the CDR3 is TGTGCCAGCAGCTTCCGGGGACCTGGTGAGCAGTTCTTC.

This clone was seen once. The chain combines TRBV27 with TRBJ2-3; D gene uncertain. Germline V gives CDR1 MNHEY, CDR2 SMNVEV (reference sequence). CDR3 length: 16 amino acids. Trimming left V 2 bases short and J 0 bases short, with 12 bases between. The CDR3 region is CASSLGYSTSTDTQYF. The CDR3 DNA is TGTGCCAGCAGTTTAGGGTACAGCACTAGCACAGATACGCAGTATTTT.

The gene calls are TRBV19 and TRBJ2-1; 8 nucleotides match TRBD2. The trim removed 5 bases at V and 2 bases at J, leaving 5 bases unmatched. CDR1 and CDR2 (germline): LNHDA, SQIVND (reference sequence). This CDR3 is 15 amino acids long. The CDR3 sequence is CASSLAGGAYNEQFF. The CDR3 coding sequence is TGTGCCAGTAGTCTCGCGGGGGGCGCCTACAATGAGCAGTTCTTC. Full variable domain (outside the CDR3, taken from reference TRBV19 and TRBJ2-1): DGGITQSPKYLFRKEGQNVTLSCEQNLNHDAMYWYRQDPGQGLRLIYYSQIVNDFQKGDIAEGYSVSREKKESFPLTVTSAQKNPTAFYLCASSLAGGAYNEQFFGPGTRLTVL.

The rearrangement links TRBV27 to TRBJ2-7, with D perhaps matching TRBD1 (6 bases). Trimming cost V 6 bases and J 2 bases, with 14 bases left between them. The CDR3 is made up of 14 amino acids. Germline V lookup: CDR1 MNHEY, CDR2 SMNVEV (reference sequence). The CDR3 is CASSPSRDTYEQYF. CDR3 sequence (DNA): TGTGCCAGCAGCCCCTCCCGGGACACCTACGAGCAGTACTTC.

This CDR3 reads CSVEDTDRYEQYF. CDR3 sequence (DNA): TGCAGCGTTGAAGATACGGACAGATACGAGCAGTACTTC. V and J are TRBV29-1 and TRBJ2-5; weak D call: TRBD1 (6 bases). Near its end, the DNA agrees better with TRBJ2-7, so the J call may be wrong. CDR1 is SQVTM and CDR2 is ANQGSEA in the germline V gene. The CDR3 is 13 amino acids.

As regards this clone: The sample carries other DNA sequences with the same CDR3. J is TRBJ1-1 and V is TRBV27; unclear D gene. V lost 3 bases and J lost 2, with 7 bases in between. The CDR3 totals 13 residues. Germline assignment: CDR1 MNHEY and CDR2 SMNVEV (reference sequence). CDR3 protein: CASSFGSNTEAFF. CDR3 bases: TGTGCCAGCAGTTTTGGGTCAAACACTGAAGCTTTCTTT.

CDR3 bases: TGTGCCAGCAGTGCGGGGTTTAGCTCCTACGAGCAGTACTTC. This codes for CASSAGFSSYEQYF. The V call is TRBV2, the J call TRBJ2-7, with D possibly matching TRBD2 (5 bases). Looked up from germline, CDR1 is SNHLY and CDR2 is FYNNEI. The CDR3 is 14 residues long. The ends were cut back, 4 bases at V and 0 bases at J, with 10 bases in the middle. The whole variable domain, remainder taken from reference TRBV2 and TRBJ2-7, is EPEVTQTPSHQVTQMGQEVILRCVPISNHLYFYWYRQILGQKVEFLVSFYNNEISEKSEIFDDQFSVERPDGSNFTLKIRSTKLEDSAMYFCASSAGFSSYEQYFGPGTRLTVT.

DNA for the CDR3: TGTGCAAGTCGCTTAGTAATGGGGAAGAACACTGAAGCTTTCTTT. It codes for CASRLVMGKNTEAFF. The gene calls are TRBV12-2 and TRBJ1-1. TRBV12-2 is a known pseudogene. This CDR3 is 15 amino acids long.

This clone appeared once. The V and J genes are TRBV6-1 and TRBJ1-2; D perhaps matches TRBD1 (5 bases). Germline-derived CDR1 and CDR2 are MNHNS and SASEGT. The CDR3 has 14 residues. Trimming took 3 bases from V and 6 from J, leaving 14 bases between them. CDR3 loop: CASSDRGTFHGYTF. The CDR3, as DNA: TGTGCCAGCAGTGACCGCGGGACGTTTCATGGCTACACCTTC.